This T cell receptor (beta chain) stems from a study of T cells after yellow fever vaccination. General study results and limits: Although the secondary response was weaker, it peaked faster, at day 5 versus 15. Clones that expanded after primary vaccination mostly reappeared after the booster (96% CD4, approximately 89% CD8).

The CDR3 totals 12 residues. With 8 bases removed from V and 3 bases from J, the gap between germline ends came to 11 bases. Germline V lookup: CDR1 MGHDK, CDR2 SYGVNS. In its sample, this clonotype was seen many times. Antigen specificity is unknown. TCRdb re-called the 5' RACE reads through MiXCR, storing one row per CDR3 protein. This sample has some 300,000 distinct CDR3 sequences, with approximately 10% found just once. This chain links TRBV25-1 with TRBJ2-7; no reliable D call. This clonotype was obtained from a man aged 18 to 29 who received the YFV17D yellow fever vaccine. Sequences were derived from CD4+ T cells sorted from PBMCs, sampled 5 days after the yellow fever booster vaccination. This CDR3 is CASQHRYYEQYF. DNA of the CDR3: TGTGCCAGCCAGCACAGATACTACGAGCAGTACTTC.